The 12 T cell receptor beta chains below come from one sample, sequenced in a study of blood T cell repertoires in COVID-19. Sequencing used immunoSEQ multiplex PCR; TCRdb keeps in-frame clones, though not all of them. The top ten clones hold approximately 15% of a sample with more than 150,000 clones, approximately 90% of them seen once. Sequencing was done on a sample of peripheral blood. These receptors came from a woman between 35 and 50 years old with acute or convalescent COVID-19.

This chain connects TRBV5-6 to TRBJ1-4; 8 bases are shared with TRBD1. V dropped 4 bases and J dropped 4; count of bases not matched to a gene: 3. CDR3 length: 14 amino acids. Germline CDR1 is SGHDT and CDR2 is YYEEEE. The CDR3 here is CASSPGQGNEKLFF. CDR3 DNA: TGTGCCAGCAGCCCAGGACAGGGTAATGAAAAACTGTTTTTT.

The chain recombines TRBV11-3 with TRBJ2-1; TRBD2 agrees at 10 bases. Germline CDR1 reads SGHNT; CDR2 reads YENEEA. This CDR3 has 15 amino acids. The junction had 2 bases not matched to a gene; V was cut back by 3 bases and J by 3 bases. CDR3 nucleotide sequence: TGTGCCAGCAGCTTCGGGACTAGCGACTACAATGAGCAGTTCTTC. Translated: CASSFGTSDYNEQFF.

This clone was recorded only once. The chain uses TRBV7-2 and TRBJ2-7; TRBD2 agrees at 10 bases. V dropped 0 bases and J dropped 2; count of bases not matched to a gene: 1. The length of the CDR3 is 15 residues. Germline V CDR1 and CDR2: SGHTA, FQGNSA. The CDR3 loop reads CASSLAGLAAYEQYF. The CDR3 DNA follows: TGTGCCAGCAGCTTAGCTGGACTAGCGGCCTACGAGCAGTACTTC.

The chain links TRBV30 to TRBJ1-1; the D gene is possibly TRBD1 (5 bases). The V gene lost 2 bases and the J gene lost 5 bases, with 18 bases spanning the gap. The CDR3 length is 15 residues. CDR1 is GTSNPN and CDR2 is SVGIG in the germline V gene (reference sequence). CDR3 protein: CAWSRRTSTRTEAFF. The CDR3 DNA sequence: TGTGCCTGGAGTCGAAGGACAAGTACAAGGACTGAAGCTTTCTTT.

The chain links TRBV15 to TRBJ2-2; 8 bases align to TRBD1. Germline V CDR1 and CDR2: LNHNV, YYDKDF (reference sequence). V trimming: 0 bases; J trimming: 7 bases; junction bases outside the gene matches: 4. The length of the CDR3 is 15 residues. The CDR3 spells CATSRDRQGSGELFF. The CDR3 coding sequence is TGTGCCACCAGCAGAGATAGACAGGGGAGCGGGGAGCTGTTTTTT.

The rearrangement joins TRBV3-1 (or the pseudogene TRBV3-2) to TRBJ2-7; 7 bases are shared with TRBD1. V dropped 4 bases and J dropped 3; count of bases not matched to a gene: 6. The CDR3 has 14 amino acids. In germline, CDR1 is LGHDT, CDR2 YNNKEL (reference sequence). CDR3 region: CASSLKQGYYEQYF. As DNA, the CDR3 is TGTGCCAGCAGCCTAAAACAGGGGTACTACGAGCAGTACTTC.

This clone was observed a few times. This chain connects TRBV3-1 (or the pseudogene TRBV3-2) to TRBJ2-7, with 9 bases that match TRBD1. After removal of 0 bases from V and 8 bases from J, the junction contained 11 bases not matched to a gene. The length of the CDR3 is 16 residues. Germline values: CDR1 LGHDT, CDR2 YNNKEL (reference sequence). The CDR3 loop reads CASSQDMVGTGFKQYF. The CDR3 DNA sequence: TGTGCCAGCAGCCAAGATATGGTGGGGACAGGGTTTAAGCAGTACTTC.

The chain uses TRBV4-2 and TRBJ2-3; tentative D call: TRBD2 (5 bases). The CDR3 covers 15 residues. Germline V gene lookup returns CDR1 LGHNA and CDR2 YNFKEQ. Between the trimmed V and J ends, which lost 4 bases and 3 bases, there was a span of 14 bases. The CDR3 coding sequence is TGTGCCAGCAGCCCTCGAGGACTTGAGACAGATACGCAGTATTTT. Its protein product is CASSPRGLETDTQYF.

The rearrangement uses TRBV7-9 and TRBJ2-2; TRBD2 is a possible D gene (7 bases). The CDR3 sequence is 13 residues long. CDR1 and CDR2 from the germline V gene are SEHNR and FQNEAQ (reference sequence). Trimming removed 10 bases from V and 2 bases from J, with 11 bases in between. The CDR3 loop reads CATRGANTGELFF. Here the CDR3 DNA reads TGTGCCACCCGGGGGGCTAACACCGGGGAGCTGTTTTTT.

The table lists this clone with a count of one. The V gene is TRBV27, the J gene TRBJ1-1; 10 positions match TRBD1. Germline V CDR1 and CDR2: MNHEY, SMNVEV (reference sequence). V was clipped by 6 bases and J by 4 bases; unmatched bases: 8. The length of the CDR3 is 15 residues. In DNA form, the CDR3 reads TGTGCCAGCAGCGCCGGGACAGGGGTTCCCACTGAAGCTTTCTTT. Protein product: CASSAGTGVPTEAFF.

The V gene is TRBV27, the J gene TRBJ2-7, with 7 bases that match TRBD2. Per germline, CDR1 MNHEY and CDR2 SMNVEV (reference sequence). The junction had 13 bases not matched to a gene; V was cut back by 8 bases and J by 0 bases. There are 16 residues in the CDR3. This chain's CDR3 is CASGGASGQSSYEQYF. The CDR3 region has the DNA TGTGCCAGCGGGGGAGCTAGCGGCCAGAGCTCCTACGAGCAGTACTTC.

V usage is TRBV19 and J usage is TRBJ2-7; D might be TRBD1 (5 bases). This CDR3 has 13 amino acids. Trimming shortened V by 1 base and J by 6 bases, and 10 bases separated the two germline ends. Germline V CDR1 and CDR2: LNHDA, SQIVND (reference sequence). CDR3 DNA: TGTGCCAGTAGTATAGGGGCCAGGGCCGAGCAGTACTTC. This sequence encodes CASSIGARAEQYF.